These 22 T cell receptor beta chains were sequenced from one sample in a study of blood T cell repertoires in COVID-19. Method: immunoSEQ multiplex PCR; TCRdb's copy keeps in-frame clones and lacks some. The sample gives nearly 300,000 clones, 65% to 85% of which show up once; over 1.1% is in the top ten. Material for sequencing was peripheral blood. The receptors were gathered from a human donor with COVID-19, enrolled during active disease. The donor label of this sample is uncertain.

CDR3 sequence (DNA): TGTGCCAGCAGCTTGATACGACAGTCTTATGGCTACACCTTC. Amino acids: CASSLIRQSYGYTF. This chain connects TRBV5-4 to TRBJ1-2; tentatively, D is TRBD1 (5 bases). Germline loops: CDR1 SGHNT, CDR2 YYREEE (reference sequence). CDR3 size: 14 residues. The V gene lost 1 base and the J gene lost 5 bases, with 12 bases spanning the gap.

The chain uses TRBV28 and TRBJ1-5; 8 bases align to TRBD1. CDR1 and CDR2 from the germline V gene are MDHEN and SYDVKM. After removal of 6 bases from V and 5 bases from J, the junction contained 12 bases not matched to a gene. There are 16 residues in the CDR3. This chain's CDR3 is CASRGQDMRFYQPQHF. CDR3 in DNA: TGTGCCAGCAGGGGACAGGACATGAGATTCTATCAGCCCCAGCATTTT.

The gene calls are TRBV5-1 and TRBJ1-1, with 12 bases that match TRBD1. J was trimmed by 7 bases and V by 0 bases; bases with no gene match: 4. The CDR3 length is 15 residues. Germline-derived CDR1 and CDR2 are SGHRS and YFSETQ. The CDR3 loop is CASSLGDRGQSEAFF. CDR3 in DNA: TGCGCCAGCAGCTTGGGGGACAGGGGGCAGAGTGAAGCTTTCTTT.

The CDR3 loop is CASSERQGAHGYTF. CDR3 nucleotides: TGTGCCAGCAGTGAACGCCAGGGGGCTCATGGCTACACCTTC. The J gene is TRBJ1-2, the V gene TRBV2; 8 nucleotides line up with TRBD1. CDR1 is SNHLY and CDR2 is FYNNEI in the germline V gene. J was trimmed by 6 bases and V by 2 bases; bases with no gene match: 5. This CDR3 contains 14 residues.

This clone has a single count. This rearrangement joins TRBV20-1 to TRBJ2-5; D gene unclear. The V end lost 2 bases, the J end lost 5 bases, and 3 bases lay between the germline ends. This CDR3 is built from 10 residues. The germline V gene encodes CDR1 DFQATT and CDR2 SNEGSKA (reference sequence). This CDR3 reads CSARRETQYF. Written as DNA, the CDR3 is TGCAGTGCTAGACGGGAGACCCAGTACTTC.

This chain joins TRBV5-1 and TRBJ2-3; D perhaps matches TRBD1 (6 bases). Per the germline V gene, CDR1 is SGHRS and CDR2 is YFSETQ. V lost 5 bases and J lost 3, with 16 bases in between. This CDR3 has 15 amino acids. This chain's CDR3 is CASSVGGWGTDTQYF. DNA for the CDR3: TGCGCCAGCAGTGTAGGGGGTTGGGGGACAGATACGCAGTATTTT.

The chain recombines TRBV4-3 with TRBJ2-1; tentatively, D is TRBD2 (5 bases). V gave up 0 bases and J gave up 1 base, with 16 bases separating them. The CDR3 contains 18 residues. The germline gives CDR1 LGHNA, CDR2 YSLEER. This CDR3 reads CASSQDREWALSYNEQFF. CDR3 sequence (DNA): TGCGCCAGCAGCCAAGATAGGGAGTGGGCTCTATCCTACAATGAGCAGTTCTTC.

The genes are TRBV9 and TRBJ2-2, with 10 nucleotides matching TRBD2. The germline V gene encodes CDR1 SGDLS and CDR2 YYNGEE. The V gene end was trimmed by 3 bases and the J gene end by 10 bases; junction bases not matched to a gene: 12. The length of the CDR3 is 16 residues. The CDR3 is CASSAARSGRAAELFF. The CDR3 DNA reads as TGTGCCAGCAGCGCCGCCCGGAGCGGGAGGGCCGCGGAGCTGTTTTTT.

CDR3 sequence: CACGQGKEKLFF. DNA of the CDR3: TGTGCCTGTGGGCAGGGGAAGGAAAAACTGTTTTTT. V is TRBV30 and J is TRBJ1-4, with D tentatively TRBD1 (6 bases). CDR1 is GTSNPN and CDR2 is SVGIG in the germline V gene (reference sequence). CDR3 length equals 12 residues. Between the trimmed V and J ends, which lost 6 bases and 8 bases, there was a span of 13 bases.

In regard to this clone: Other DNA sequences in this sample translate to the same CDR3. CDR3 region: CAWSPGLAGQETQYF. DNA for the CDR3: TGTGCCTGGAGTCCGGGACTAGCGGGTCAGGAGACCCAGTACTTC. The chain carries TRBV30 and TRBJ2-5; 12 positions agree with TRBD2. From germline, CDR1 is GTSNPN and CDR2 SVGIG (reference sequence). J was trimmed by 5 bases and V by 2 bases; bases with no gene match: 6. This CDR3 spans 15 amino acids.

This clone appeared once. The CDR3 sequence: CASSLTGMAEAFF. The CDR3 region has the DNA TGTGCCAGCAGCTTAACAGGGATGGCTGAAGCTTTCTTT. The rearrangement links TRBV5-6 to TRBJ1-1, with D tentatively TRBD1 (6 bases). Per germline, CDR1 SGHDT and CDR2 YYEEEE. V was cut by 2 bases and J by 6 bases, with 11 bases left in between. CDR3 length: 13 amino acids.

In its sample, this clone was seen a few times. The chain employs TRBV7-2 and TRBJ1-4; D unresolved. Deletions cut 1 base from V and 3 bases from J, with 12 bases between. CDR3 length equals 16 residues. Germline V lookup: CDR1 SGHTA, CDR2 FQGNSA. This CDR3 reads CASSLDISAANEKLFF. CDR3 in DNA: TGTGCCAGCAGCTTAGATATCAGTGCGGCTAATGAAAAACTGTTTTTT.

The CDR3 region has the DNA TGTGCCAGCAGCTTAACGTACGCGAGCAATGAGCAGTTCTTC. It yields the protein CASSLTYASNEQFF. The V call is TRBV7-3, the J call TRBJ2-1; unclear D gene. Between the trimmed V and J ends, which lost 0 bases and 6 bases, there was a span of 9 bases. The germline V gene has CDR1 SGHTA and CDR2 FQGTGA. The CDR3 has 14 amino acids.

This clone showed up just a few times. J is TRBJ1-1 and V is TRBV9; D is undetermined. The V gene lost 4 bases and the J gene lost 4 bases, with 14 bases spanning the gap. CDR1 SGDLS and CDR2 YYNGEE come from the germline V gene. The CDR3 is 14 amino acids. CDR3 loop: CASSLRRSGTEAFF. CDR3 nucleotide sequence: TGTGCCAGCAGCCTCCGGAGGTCGGGCACTGAAGCTTTCTTT.

CDR3 DNA: TGTGCCAGCAGCCAGGGCTGGACGGGGGTAGGCTACACCTTC. It is translated as CASSQGWTGVGYTF. This rearrangement joins TRBV3-1 (or the pseudogene TRBV3-2) to TRBJ1-2; maybe TRBD1 (5 bases). Germline V gene lookup returns CDR1 LGHDT and CDR2 YNNKEL (reference sequence). The CDR3 spans 14 residues. Trimming took 3 bases from V and 8 from J, leaving 16 bases between them.

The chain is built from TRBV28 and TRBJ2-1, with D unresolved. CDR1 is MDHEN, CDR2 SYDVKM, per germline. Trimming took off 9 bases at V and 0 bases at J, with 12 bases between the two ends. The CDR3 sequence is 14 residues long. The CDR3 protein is CASLGGSSYNEQFF. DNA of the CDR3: TGTGCCAGTCTAGGTGGTAGCTCCTACAATGAGCAGTTCTTC.

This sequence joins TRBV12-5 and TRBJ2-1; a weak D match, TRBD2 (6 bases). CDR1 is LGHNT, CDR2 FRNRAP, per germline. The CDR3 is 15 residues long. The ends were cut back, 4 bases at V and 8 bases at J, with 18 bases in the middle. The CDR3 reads CASGWGRPRIDEQFF. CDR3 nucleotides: TGTGCTAGTGGTTGGGGGAGGCCGAGGATCGATGAGCAGTTCTTC. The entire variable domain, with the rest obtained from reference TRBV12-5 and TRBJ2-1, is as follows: DARVTQTPRHKVTEMGQEVTMRCQPILGHNTVFWYRQTMMQGLELLAYFRNRAPLDDSGMPKDRFSAEMPDATLATLKIQPSEPRDSAVYFCASGWGRPRIDEQFFGPGTRLTVL.

The chain's CDR3 is CASSWDSTTYEQYF. CDR3 nucleotide sequence: TGTGCCAGCAGCTGGGACAGTACAACCTACGAGCAGTACTTC. The chain recombines TRBV27 with TRBJ2-7; 7 bases fit TRBD1. V lost 6 bases, J lost 2 bases, and 7 bases stayed unmatched. The CDR3 consists of 14 residues. The germline CDR1 and CDR2 sequences are MNHEY and SMNVEV (reference sequence).

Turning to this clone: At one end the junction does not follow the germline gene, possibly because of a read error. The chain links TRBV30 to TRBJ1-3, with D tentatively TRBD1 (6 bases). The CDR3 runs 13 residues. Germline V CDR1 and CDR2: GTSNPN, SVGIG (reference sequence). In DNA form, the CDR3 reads TGTGCCTGGACACAGGGTACTGGGAACACCATATATTTT. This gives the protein CAWTQGTGNTIYF.

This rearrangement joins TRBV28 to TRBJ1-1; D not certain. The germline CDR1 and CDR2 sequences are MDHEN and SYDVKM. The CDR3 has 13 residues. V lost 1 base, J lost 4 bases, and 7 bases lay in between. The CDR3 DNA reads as TGTGCCAGCAGTTTATTCGGCGGCACTGAAGCTTTCTTT. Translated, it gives CASSLFGGTEAFF.

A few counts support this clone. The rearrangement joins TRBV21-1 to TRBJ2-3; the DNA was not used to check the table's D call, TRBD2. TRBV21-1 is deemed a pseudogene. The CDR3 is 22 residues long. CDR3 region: CASSKDVPSRERVQRFTDTQYF. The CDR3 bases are TGTGCCAGCAGCAAAGACGTCCCTTCGCGGGAGCGAGTCCAGAGATTCACAGATACGCAGTATTTT.

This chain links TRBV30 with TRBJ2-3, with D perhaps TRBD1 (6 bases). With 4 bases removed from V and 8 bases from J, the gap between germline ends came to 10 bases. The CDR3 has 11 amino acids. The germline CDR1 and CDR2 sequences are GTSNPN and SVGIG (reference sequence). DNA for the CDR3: TGTGCCTGGACGATCAGGGGTACGCAGTATTTT. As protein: CAWTIRGTQYF.